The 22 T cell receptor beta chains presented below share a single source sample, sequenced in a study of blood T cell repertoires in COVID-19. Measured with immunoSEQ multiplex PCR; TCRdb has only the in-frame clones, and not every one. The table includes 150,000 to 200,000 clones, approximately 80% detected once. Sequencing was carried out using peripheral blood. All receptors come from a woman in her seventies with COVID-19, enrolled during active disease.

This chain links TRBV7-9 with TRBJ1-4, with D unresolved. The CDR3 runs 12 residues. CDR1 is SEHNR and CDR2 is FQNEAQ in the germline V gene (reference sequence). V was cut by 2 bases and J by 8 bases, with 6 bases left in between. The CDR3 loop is CASSLSREKLFF. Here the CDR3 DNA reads TGTGCCAGCAGCTTATCCCGGGAAAAACTGTTTTTT.

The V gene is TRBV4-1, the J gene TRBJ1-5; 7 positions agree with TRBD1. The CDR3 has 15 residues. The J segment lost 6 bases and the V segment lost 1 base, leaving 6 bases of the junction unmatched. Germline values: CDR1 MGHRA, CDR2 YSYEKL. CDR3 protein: CASSQGQGSSQPQHF. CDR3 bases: TGCGCCAGCAGCCAAGGACAGGGCAGTTCTCAGCCCCAGCATTTT.

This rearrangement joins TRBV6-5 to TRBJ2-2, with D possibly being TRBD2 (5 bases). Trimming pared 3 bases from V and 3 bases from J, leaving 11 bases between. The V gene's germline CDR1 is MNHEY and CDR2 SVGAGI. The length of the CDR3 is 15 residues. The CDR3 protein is CASSYFGVHTGELFF. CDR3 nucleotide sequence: TGTGCCAGCAGTTATTTCGGGGTCCACACCGGGGAGCTGTTTTTT.

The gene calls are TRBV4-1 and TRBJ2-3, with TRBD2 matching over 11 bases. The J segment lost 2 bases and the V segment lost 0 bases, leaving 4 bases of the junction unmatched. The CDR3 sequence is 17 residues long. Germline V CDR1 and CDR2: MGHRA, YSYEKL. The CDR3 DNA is TGCGCCAGCAGCCAAGAGGGACTAGCGGTGTTCACAGATACGCAGTATTTT. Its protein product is CASSQEGLAVFTDTQYF.

This CDR3 is CASRRTSTSDGQYF. The CDR3 nucleotides are TGTGCCAGTCGCCGGACTAGCACTTCGGACGGGCAGTACTTC. The gene calls are TRBV6-5 and TRBJ2-7, with 8 bases matching TRBD2. This CDR3 is 14 amino acids long. CDR1 is MNHEY, CDR2 SVGAGI, per germline. Germline trimming cut 9 bases from V and 9 bases from J; bases unmatched to any gene: 16.

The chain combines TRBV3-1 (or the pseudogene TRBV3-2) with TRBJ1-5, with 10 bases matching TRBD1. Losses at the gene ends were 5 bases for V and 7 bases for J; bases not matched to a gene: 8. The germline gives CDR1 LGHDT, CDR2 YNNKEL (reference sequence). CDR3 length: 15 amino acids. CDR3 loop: CASSSGTGASQPQHF. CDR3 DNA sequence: TGTGCCAGCAGCTCCGGGACAGGGGCCAGCCAGCCCCAGCATTTT.

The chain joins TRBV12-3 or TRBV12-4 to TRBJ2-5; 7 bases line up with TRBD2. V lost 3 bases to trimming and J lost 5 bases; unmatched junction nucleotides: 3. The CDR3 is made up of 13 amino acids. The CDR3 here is CASSFRRGETQYF. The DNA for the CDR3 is TGTGCCAGCAGTTTCCGGCGGGGGGAGACCCAGTACTTC.

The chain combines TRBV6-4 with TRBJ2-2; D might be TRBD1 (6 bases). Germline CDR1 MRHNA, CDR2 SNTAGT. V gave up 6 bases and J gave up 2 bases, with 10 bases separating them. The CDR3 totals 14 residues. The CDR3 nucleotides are TGTGCCAGCAGACCGGACAGAAACACCGGGGAGCTGTTTTTT. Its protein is CASRPDRNTGELFF.

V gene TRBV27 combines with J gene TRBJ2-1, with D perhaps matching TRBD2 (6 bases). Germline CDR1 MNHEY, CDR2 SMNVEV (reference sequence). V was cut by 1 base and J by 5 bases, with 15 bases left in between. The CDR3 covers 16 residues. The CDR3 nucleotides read TGTGCCAGCAGTTTATTGACCCGATCGGGGGACAATGAGCAGTTCTTC. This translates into CASSLLTRSGDNEQFF.

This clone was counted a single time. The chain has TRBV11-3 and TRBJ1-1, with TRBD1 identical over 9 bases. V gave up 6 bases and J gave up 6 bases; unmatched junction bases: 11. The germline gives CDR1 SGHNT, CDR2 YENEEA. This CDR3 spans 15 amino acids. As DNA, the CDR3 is TGTGCCAGCAGTAGAACAGGGGGCAGGTCGGCTGAAGCTTTCTTT. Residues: CASSRTGGRSAEAFF.

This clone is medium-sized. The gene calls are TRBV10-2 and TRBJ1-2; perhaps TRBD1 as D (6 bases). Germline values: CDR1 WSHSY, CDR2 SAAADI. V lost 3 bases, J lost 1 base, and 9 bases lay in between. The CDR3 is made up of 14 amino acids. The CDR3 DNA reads TGCGCCAGCAGTGACCTCAGGGGTAACTATGGCTACACCTTC. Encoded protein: CASSDLRGNYGYTF.

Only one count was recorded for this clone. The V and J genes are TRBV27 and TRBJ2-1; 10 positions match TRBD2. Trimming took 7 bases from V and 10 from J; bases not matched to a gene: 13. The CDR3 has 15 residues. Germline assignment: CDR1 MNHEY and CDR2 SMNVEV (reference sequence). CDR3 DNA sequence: TGTGCCAGCAAGAGACGAGCGGGAGGGCTAGGGGAGCAGTTCTTC. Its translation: CASKRRAGGLGEQFF.

The CDR3, as DNA: TGTGCCAGTAGGCCGGGACTAGCGGGATCCGGGGAGCTGTTTTTT. Amino acid sequence: CASRPGLAGSGELFF. The rearrangement uses TRBV19 and TRBJ2-2; 13 positions match TRBD2. V gave up 6 bases and J gave up 6 bases; unmatched junction bases: 4. Germline-derived CDR1 and CDR2 are LNHDA and SQIVND (reference sequence). This CDR3 contains 15 residues.

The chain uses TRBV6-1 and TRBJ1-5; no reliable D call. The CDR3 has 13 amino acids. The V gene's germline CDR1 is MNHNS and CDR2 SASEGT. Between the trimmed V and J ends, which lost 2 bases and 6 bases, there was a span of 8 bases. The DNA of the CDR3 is TGTGCCAGCAGTGAAATAGTGAGTCAGCCCCAGCATTTT. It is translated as CASSEIVSQPQHF.

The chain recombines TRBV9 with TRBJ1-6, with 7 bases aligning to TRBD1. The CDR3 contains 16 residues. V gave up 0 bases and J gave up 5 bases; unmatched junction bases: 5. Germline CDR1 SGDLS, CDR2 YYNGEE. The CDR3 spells CASSVGPTGDNSPLHF. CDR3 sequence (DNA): TGTGCCAGCAGCGTAGGACCTACAGGGGATAATTCACCCCTCCACTTT.

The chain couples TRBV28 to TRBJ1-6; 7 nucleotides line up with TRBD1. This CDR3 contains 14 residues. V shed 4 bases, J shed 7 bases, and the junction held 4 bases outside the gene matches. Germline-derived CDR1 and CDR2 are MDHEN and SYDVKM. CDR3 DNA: TGTGCCAGCAGTTCCGGACAGGCAAATTCACCCCTCCACTTT. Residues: CASSSGQANSPLHF.

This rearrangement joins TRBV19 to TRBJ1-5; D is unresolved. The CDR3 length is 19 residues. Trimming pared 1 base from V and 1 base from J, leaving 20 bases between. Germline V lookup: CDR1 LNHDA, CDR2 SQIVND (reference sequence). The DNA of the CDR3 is TGTGCCAGTAGTATAGGCGGCCGGATCCCCCTTGGGAGCAATCAGCCCCAGCATTTT. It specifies CASSIGGRIPLGSNQPQHF.

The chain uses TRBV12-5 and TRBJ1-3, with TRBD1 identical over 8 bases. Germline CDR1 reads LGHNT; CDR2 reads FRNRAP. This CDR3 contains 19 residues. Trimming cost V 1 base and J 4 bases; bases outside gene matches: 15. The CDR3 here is CASGLDPPATGAKGNTIYF. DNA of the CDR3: TGTGCTAGTGGTTTGGATCCCCCCGCGACAGGGGCAAAAGGAAACACCATATATTTT.

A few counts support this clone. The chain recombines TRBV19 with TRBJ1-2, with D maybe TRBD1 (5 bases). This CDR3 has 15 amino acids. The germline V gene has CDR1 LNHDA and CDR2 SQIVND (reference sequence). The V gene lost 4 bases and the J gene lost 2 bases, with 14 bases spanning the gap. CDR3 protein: CASSTKGTGNYGYTF. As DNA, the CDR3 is TGTGCCAGTAGTACCAAGGGGACTGGGAACTATGGCTACACCTTC.

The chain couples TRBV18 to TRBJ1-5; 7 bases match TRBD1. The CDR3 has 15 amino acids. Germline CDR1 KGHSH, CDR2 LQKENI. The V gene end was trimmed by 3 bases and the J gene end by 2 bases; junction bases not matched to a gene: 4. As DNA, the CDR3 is TGTGCCAGCTCACCTCCCACAGGGGGCAATCAGCCCCAGCATTTT. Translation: CASSPPTGGNQPQHF.

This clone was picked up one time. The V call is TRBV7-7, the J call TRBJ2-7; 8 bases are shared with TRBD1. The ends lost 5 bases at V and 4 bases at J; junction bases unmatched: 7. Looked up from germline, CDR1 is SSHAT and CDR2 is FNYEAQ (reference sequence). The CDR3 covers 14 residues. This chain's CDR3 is CASSHYRGRYEQYV. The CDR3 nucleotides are TGTGCCAGCAGCCATTACAGGGGGAGGTACGAGCAGTACGTC.

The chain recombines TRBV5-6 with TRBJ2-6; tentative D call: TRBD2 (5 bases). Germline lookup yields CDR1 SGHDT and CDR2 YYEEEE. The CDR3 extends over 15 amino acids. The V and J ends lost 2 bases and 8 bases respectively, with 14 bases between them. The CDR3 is CASSFGPGETNVLTF. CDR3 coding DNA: TGTGCCAGCAGCTTTGGCCCCGGGGAAACCAACGTCCTGACTTTC.